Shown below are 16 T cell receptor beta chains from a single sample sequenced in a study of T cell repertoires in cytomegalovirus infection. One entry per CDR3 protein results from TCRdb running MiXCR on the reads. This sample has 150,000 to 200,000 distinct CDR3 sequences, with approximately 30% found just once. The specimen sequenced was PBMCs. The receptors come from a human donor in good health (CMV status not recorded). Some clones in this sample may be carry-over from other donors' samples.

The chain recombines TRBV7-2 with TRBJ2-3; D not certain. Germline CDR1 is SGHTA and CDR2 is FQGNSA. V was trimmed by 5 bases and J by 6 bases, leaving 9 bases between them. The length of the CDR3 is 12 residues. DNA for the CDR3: TGTGCCAGCAGCGGGCCCCGGGATACGCAGTATTTT. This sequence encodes CASSGPRDTQYF.

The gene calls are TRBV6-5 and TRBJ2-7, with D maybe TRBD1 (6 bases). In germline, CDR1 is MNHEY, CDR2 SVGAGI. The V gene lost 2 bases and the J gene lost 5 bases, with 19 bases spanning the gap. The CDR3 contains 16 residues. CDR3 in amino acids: CASSYRPQPGVHEQYF. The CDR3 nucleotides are TGTGCCAGCAGTTACCGACCCCAACCAGGGGTCCACGAGCAGTACTTC.

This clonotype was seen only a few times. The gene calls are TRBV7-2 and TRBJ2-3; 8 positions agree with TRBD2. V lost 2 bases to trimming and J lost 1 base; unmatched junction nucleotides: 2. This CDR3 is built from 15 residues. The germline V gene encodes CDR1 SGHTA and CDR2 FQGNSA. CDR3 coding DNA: TGTGCCAGCAGCTTATTTAGCGGGGGCACAGATACGCAGTATTTT. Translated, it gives CASSLFSGGTDTQYF.

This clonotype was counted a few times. The CDR3 sequence is CASSLRGKAEAFF. In DNA, the CDR3 is TGTGCCAGCAGTTTAAGGGGTAAGGCTGAAGCTTTCTTT. This chain joins TRBV12-3 or TRBV12-4 and TRBJ1-1, with D perhaps TRBD1 (5 bases). Trimming took off 2 bases at V and 6 bases at J, with 10 bases between the two ends. This CDR3 comprises 13 residues.

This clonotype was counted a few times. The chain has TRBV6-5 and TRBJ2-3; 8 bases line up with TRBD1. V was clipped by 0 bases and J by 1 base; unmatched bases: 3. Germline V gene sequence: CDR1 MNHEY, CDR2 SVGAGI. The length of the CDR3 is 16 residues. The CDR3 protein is CASSYSQGEGTDTQYF. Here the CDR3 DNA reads TGTGCCAGCAGTTACTCACAGGGGGAAGGCACAGATACGCAGTATTTT.

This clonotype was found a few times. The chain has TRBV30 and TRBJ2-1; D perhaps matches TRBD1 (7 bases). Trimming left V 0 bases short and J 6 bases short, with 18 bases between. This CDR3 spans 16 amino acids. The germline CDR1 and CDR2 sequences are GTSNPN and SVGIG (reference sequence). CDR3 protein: CAWSVPAGGIGNEQFF. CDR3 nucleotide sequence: TGTGCCTGGAGTGTACCGGCAGGGGGGATTGGCAATGAGCAGTTCTTC.

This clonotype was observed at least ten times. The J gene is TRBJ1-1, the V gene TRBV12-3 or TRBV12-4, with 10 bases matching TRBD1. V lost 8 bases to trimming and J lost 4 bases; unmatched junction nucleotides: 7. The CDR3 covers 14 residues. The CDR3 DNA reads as TGTGCCAGCGACGGACAGGGGGGTAGCACTGAAGCTTTCTTT. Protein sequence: CASDGQGGSTEAFF.

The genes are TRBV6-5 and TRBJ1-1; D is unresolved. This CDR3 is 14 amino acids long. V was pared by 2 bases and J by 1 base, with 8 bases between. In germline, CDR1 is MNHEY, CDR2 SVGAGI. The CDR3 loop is CASSYDARNTEAFF. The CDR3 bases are TGTGCCAGCAGTTACGACGCACGGAACACTGAAGCTTTCTTT.

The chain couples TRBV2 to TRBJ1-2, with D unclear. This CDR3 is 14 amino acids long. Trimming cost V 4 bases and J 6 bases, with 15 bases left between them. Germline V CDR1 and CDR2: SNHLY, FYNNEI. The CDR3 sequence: CASSAGSTDNGYTF. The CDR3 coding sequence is TGTGCCAGCAGTGCGGGGTCCACTGATAATGGCTACACCTTC. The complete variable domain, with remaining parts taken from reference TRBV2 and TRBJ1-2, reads EPEVTQTPSHQVTQMGQEVILRCVPISNHLYFYWYRQILGQKVEFLVSFYNNEISEKSEIFDDQFSVERPDGSNFTLKIRSTKLEDSAMYFCASSAGSTDNGYTFGSGTRLTVV.

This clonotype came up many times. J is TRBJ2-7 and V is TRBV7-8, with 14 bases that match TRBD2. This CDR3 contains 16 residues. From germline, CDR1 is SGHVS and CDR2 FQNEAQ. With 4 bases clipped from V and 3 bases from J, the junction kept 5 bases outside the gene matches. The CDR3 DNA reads TGTGCCAGCAGCTCCCCCGGGACTAGCGGGGGCTACGAGCAGTACTTC. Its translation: CASSSPGTSGGYEQYF.

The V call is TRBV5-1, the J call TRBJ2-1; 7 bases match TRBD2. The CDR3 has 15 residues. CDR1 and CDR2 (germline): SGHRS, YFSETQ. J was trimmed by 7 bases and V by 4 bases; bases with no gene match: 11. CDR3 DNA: TGCGCCAGCAGCCCCGTACGGGGGGAGGGGAATGAGCAGTTCTTC. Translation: CASSPVRGEGNEQFF.

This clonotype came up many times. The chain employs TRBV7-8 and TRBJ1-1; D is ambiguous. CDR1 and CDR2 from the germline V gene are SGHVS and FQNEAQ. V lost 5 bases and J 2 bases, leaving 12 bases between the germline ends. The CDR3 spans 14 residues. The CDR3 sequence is CASSIDPGNTEAFF. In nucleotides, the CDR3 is TGTGCCAGCAGCATAGATCCAGGCAACACTGAAGCTTTCTTT.

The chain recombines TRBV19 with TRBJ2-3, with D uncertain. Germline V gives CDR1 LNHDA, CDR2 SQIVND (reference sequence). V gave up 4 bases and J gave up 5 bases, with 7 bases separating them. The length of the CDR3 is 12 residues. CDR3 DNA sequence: TGTGCCAGTAGTAAGAGAGAAGATACGCAGTATTTT. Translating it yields CASSKREDTQYF.

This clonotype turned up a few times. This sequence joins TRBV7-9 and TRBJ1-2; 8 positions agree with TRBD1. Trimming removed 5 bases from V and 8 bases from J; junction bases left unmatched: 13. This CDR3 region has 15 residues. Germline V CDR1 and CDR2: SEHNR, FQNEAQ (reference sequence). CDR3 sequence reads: CASSRPQGAVEGYTF. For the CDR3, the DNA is TGTGCCAGCAGCCGACCTCAGGGGGCTGTAGAAGGCTACACCTTC.

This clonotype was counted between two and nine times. The CDR3 coding sequence is TGTGCCAGCTCTGAGGCGGGGGCACTTGAGCAGTTCTTC. It specifies CASSEAGALEQFF. The chain has TRBV5-6 and TRBJ2-1; TRBD2 might be the D (7 bases). Germline V lookup: CDR1 SGHDT, CDR2 YYEEEE. The V end was cut by 7 bases, the J end by 9 bases, with 17 bases between. The CDR3 loop spans 13 amino acids.

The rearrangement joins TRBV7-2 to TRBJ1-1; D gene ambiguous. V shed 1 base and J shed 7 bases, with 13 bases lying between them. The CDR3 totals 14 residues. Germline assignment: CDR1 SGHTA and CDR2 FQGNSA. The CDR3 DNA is TGTGCCAGCAGCTTAGATAGGGTGGAGGTTGAAGCTTTCTTT. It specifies CASSLDRVEVEAFF. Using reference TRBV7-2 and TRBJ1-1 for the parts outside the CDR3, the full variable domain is GAGVSQSPSNKVTEKGKDVELRCDPISGHTALYWYRQSLGQGLEFLIYFQGNSAPDKSGLPSDRFSAERTGGSVSTLTIQRTQQEDSAVYLCASSLDRVEVEAFFGQGTRLTVV.